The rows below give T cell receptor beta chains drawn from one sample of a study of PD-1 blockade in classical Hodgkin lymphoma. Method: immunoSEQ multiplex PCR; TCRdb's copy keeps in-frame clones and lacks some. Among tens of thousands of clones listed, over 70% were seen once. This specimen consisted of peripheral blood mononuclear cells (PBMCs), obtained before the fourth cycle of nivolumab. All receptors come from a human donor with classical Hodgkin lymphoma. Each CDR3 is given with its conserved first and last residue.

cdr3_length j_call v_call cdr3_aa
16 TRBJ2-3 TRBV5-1 CASSPPSGGNTDTQYF
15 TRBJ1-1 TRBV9 CASSVGLGLGTEAFF
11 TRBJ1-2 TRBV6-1 CASSDSYGYTF
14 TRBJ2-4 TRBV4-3 CASSQVSAKNIQYF
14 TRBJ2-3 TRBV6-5 CASSYAGSEDTQYF
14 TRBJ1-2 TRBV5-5 CASSIGTAPYGYTF
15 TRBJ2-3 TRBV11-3 CASSRRAGSEDTQYF
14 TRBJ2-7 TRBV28 CASSETTVSYEQYF
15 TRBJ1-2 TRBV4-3 CASSPYGGIDYGYTF
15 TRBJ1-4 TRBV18 CASSERTGGGEKLFF
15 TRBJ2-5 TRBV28 CASSSPSTGGETQYF
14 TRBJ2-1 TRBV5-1 CASSGGTSGDEQFF
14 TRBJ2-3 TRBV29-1 CSVEWREGTDTQYF
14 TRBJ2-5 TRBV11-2 CASSTTGSGETQYF
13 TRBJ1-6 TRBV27 CASSPYRNSPLHF
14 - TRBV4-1 CASSPGGGSYEQYF
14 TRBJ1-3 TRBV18 CASSPTALENTIYF
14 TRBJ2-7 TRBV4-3 CASSSGTDDVEQYF
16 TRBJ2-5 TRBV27 CASSETSGGHQETQYF
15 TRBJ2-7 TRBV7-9 CASSLEGGRGYEQYF
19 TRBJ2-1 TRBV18 CASSLPTGGTESSYNEQFF
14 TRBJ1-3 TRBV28 CASSGGQIGNTIYF
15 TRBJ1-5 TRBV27 CASALQGNGNQPQHF
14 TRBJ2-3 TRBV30 CAWKDRGDTDTQYF
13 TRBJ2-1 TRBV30 CAWSRGPLGEQFF
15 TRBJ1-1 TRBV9 CASSVEGALNTEAFF
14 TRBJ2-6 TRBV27 CAPRGGAGANVLTF
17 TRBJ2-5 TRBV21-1 CASSKIGTSPFQETQYF
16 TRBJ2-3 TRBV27 CASRRRATSGTDTQYF
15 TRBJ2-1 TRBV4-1 CASSLAGEPYNEQFF
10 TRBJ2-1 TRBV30 CAWSVLEQFF